These 6 T cell receptor beta chains were sequenced from one sample in a study of blood T cell repertoires in COVID-19. Using immunoSEQ multiplex PCR, the repertoire was profiled, and TCRdb retains in-frame clones only, with some absent. In the table there are around 88,000 clones, 85% to 95% of which are singletons. Specimen: peripheral blood. Every receptor here comes from a man between 60 and 75 years old with acute or convalescent COVID-19.

The chain couples TRBV6-5 to TRBJ1-1, with D hard to call. The V gene's germline CDR1 is MNHEY and CDR2 SVGAGI. CDR3 length: 14 residues. Deletions cut 6 bases from V and 2 bases from J, with 13 bases between. The CDR3 protein is CASSPGLLNTEAFF. In nucleotides, the CDR3 is TGTGCCAGCAGCCCCGGACTCCTTAACACTGAAGCTTTCTTT.

This clone was observed a handful of times. The rearrangement uses TRBV29-1 and TRBJ2-7, with D maybe TRBD1 (7 bases). The CDR3 contains 15 residues. The V gene's germline CDR1 is SQVTM and CDR2 ANQGSEA. The V gene lost 6 bases and the J gene lost 5 bases, with 23 bases spanning the gap. The CDR3 loop is CSVGGGLQGGNEQYF. The CDR3, as DNA: TGCAGCGTGGGGGGCGGGCTCCAAGGGGGCAACGAGCAGTACTTC.

J is TRBJ1-5 and V is TRBV12-3 or TRBV12-4, with D hard to call. The CDR3 covers 12 residues. Trimming shortened V by 2 bases and J by 4 bases, and 3 bases separated the two germline ends. In nucleotides, the CDR3 is TGTGCCAGCAGTTTACCTAATCAGCCCCAGCATTTT. It is translated as CASSLPNQPQHF.

This chain joins TRBV20-1 and TRBJ2-5, with D maybe TRBD2 (7 bases). Looked up from germline, CDR1 is DFQATT and CDR2 is SNEGSKA (reference sequence). The CDR3 length is 15 residues. V lost 3 bases, J lost 5 bases, and 19 bases lay in between. In DNA, the CDR3 is TGCAGTGCTAGTAACTCCTGGGGGGGGGCCGAGACCCAGTACTTC. It translates to CSASNSWGGAETQYF.

This clone was recorded once. The chain recombines TRBV28 with TRBJ2-1; tentative D call: TRBD1 (5 bases). The germline V gene has CDR1 MDHEN and CDR2 SYDVKM. Trimming shortened V by 4 bases and J by 0 bases, and 13 bases separated the two germline ends. The CDR3 consists of 16 residues. CDR3 nucleotide sequence: TGTGCCAGCAGTTGGGGCGAACTCAGCTCCTACAATGAGCAGTTCTTC. This codes for CASSWGELSSYNEQFF. Using reference TRBV28 and TRBJ2-1 for the parts outside the CDR3, the full variable domain is DVKVTQSSRYLVKRTGEKVFLECVQDMDHENMFWYRQDPGLGLRLIYFSYDVKMKEKGDIPEGYSVSREKKERFSLILESASTNQTSMYLCASSWGELSSYNEQFFGPGTRLTVL.

The rearrangement uses TRBV5-6 and TRBJ1-2; TRBD1 matches at 12 bases. The CDR3 sequence is 16 residues long. V shed 4 bases and J 0 bases; nucleotides not matched to a gene: 4. From germline, CDR1 is SGHDT and CDR2 YYEEEE. CDR3: CASSLRDRGPNYGYTF. The CDR3, as DNA: TGTGCCAGCAGCCTCCGGGACAGGGGGCCTAACTATGGCTACACCTTC.